This T cell receptor beta chain came from a study of CD8+ T cells in alopecia areata. Across the study: Those treated were given oral tofacitinib at 5 to 10 mg twice daily.

Per germline, CDR1 SEHNR and CDR2 FQNEAQ (reference sequence). V lost 5 bases, J lost 8 bases, and 17 bases stayed unmatched. The CDR3 has 17 residues. Extracted RNA was reverse transcribed, and the resulting cDNA served as sequencing template. Method: immunoSEQ multiplex PCR; TCRdb's copy keeps in-frame clones and lacks some. The sample comprises about 160,000 clones, under 70% of which are singletons, and roughly 0.91% rests with the top ten. Described treatment: oral pan-JAK inhibitor, 5-10 mg twice daily. This TCR was sampled from a human donor with alopecia areata. V usage is TRBV7-9 and J usage is TRBJ2-3, with 9 bases aligning to TRBD2. The sample was CD4+ T cells sorted from blood, taken at week 4, from a patient treated with tofacitinib. DNA of the CDR3: TGTGCCAGCAGCCGGAGTAGCGGGGGTACGGGGACGGGTACGCAGTATTTT. Translating gives CASSRSSGGTGTGTQYF.